This paragraph reports one TCR beta chain. Its antigen is unknown. Germline-derived CDR1 and CDR2 are SGDLS and YYNGEE. The CDR3 spans 17 residues. V was pared by 3 bases and J by 1 base, with 18 bases between. Every immunoSEQ plate was one replicate of a subset's evenly spread DNA. Each replicate PCR on the sorted subsets used 200 ng DNA (around 30,000 T cell genomes). Produced via immunoSEQ multiplex PCR; TCRdb's table is partial and in-frame only. The table includes a few million clones, 90% to 95% detected once. The sample belongs to a study of shared clonotypes between healthy human individuals. Findings of the study overall: Roughly 5% of naive CD4 clonotypes were shared across four donors.

This clonotype was obtained from a man between 18 and 35 years old in good health. Some clones in this sample may be carry-over from other donors' samples. The chain employs TRBV9 and TRBJ2-3; D is unresolved. The sequenced sample was naive CD4+ T cells from PBMCs. Subset in this sample: CD45RA+ positively selected. Written as DNA, the CDR3 is TGTGCCAGCAGCGGAAAAATCGGGTCAACCGGCACAGATACGCAGTATTTT. The encoded protein is CASSGKIGSTGTDTQYF.